This T cell receptor beta chain derives from a study of blood T cell repertoires in COVID-19 (dated by TCRdb to 2020 to 2022). At the level of the whole study: Samples covering the acute and convalescent phases of COVID-19 were provided by collaborators in the United States, Italy and Spain. The material from the prospective study consisted of cDNA or gDNA derived from T cells, B-cell-depleted T cells, or PBMCs. Where available, HLA class I and class II types were obtained from metadata supplied by the sample provider rather than from assay-based typing. The samples were drawn from two sources: the first 160 participants of the ongoing ImmuneRACE study, and over 1,000 subjects contributed by 6 global collaborators. A de-identified subject ID, COVID-19 status, age in years and sex were almost always included in the sample metadata. Deeply sampled blood TCRbeta repertoires from subjects exposed to, actively infected with, or recovered from COVID-19 were included in the dataset. A freely available public database, intended as a resource for researchers studying the immune response to SARS-CoV-2, is where the repertoires were released. Broad study findings and their caveats: The amount of clinical and demographic metadata varied by source and participant and was provided uncurated.

CDR1 MDHEN and CDR2 SYDVKM were looked up in the germline V gene. The CDR3 holds 13 amino acids from the cysteine to the phenylalanine. The read is trimmed to its CDR3 DNA, 39 bases read in frame from base 1. V was cut back by 6 bases and J by 6 bases, leaving a gap of 14 bases between them. The immunoSEQ Assay, a bias-controlled multiplex PCR, was used to amplify TCRbeta CDR3 regions from genomic DNA. The authors processed their data as follows. Within the assay, amplification of reference gene primers was used to estimate how many nucleated cells each sample contained. To quantify the absolute abundance of each unique TCRbeta CDR3 rearrangement, sequence reads were collapsed and filtered. Productive Simpson clonality was computed per sample as the square root of Simpson's diversity index over productive rearrangements. The immuneACCESS repertoire file appears here via TCRdb, limited to in-frame rearrangements. These files lack a portion of the clones; in checked studies, under half of the deficit traces to unresolved V genes, and the cause of the others is not known. V and J calls and clone size are those listed in that table; D and trimming were worked out from the DNA. A total of about 240,000 clones appear in this sample, 70% to 90% of them only once. In total, the top ten clones hold about 5.9% of the sample.

Collaborating institutions collected whole blood in K2EDTA tubes following their own protocols. For TCRbeta analysis, collaborator samples were shipped as frozen whole blood, as isolated PBMCs, or as DNA extracted from either sample type. This clone was counted a single time. Its antigen is still unknown. The record has no base qualities; no much larger clone is one base away. This TCR derives from a man in his sixties with acute or convalescent COVID-19. Sequencing was done on a sample of peripheral blood. This chain joins TRBV28 to TRBJ1-1; the D gene is possibly TRBD1, with 6 bases matching. The DNA reads TGTGCCAGCAGGGATACAGGGTTCGCTGAAGCTTTCTTT. Its protein product is CASRDTGFAEAFF.